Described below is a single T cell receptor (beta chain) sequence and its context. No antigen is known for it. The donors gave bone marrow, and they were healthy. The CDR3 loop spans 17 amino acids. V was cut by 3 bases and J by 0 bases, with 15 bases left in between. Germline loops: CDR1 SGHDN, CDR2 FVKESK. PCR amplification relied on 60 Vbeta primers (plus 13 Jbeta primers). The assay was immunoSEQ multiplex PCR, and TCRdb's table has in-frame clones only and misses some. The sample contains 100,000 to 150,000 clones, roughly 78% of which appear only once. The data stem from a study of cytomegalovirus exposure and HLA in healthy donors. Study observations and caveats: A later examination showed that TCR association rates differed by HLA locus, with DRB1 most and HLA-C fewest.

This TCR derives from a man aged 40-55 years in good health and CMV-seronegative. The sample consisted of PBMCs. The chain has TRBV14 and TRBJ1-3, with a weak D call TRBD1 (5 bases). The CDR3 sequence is CASSQGGLSDSGNTIYF. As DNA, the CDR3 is TGTGCCAGCAGCCAGGGGGGACTTTCTGACTCTGGAAACACCATATATTTT.